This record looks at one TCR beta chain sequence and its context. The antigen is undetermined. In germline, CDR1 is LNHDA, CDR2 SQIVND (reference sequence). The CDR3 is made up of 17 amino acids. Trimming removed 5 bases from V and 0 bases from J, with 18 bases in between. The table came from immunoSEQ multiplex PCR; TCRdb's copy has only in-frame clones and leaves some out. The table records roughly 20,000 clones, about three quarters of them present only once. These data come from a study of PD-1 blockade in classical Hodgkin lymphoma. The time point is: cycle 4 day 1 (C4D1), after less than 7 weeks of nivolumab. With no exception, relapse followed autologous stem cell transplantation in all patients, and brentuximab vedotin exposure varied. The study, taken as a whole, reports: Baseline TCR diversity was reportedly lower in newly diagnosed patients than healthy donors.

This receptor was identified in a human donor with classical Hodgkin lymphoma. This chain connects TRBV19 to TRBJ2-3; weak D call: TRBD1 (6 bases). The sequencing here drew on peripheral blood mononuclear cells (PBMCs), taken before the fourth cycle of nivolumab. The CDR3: CASSVIRRGGSTDTQYF. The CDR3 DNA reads TGTGCCAGTAGTGTAATAAGGCGAGGGGGTAGCACAGATACGCAGTATTTT.